Listed here are 20 T cell receptor beta chains from one sample, sequenced in a study of cytomegalovirus exposure and HLA in healthy donors. This PCR relied on a set of 60 Vbeta primers and 13 Jbeta primers. Repertoires were generated with immunoSEQ multiplex PCR, while TCRdb's copy carries only in-frame clones and drops some. Of about 190,000 clones listed, about 80% are singletons. The sample taken for sequencing was PBMCs. All receptors come from a woman in her 30s in good health and CMV-seropositive.

This rearrangement joins TRBV28 to TRBJ1-4; D is undetermined. Trimming took 3 bases from V and 12 from J, leaving 14 bases between them. Germline V gene data show CDR1 as MDHEN and CDR2 as SYDVKM. The CDR3 covers 13 residues. The CDR3 nucleotides are TGTGCCAGCAGTTTGGTGCGGGGTAGTGAACTGTTTTTT. This encodes CASSLVRGSELFF. The whole variable domain, remainder taken from reference TRBV28 and TRBJ1-4, is DVKVTQSSRYLVKRTGEKVFLECVQDMDHENMFWYRQDPGLGLRLIYFSYDVKMKEKGDIPEGYSVSREKKERFSLILESASTNQTSMYLCASSLVRGSELFFGSGTQLSVL.

This clone was seen more than once but under ten times. CDR3 nucleotides: TGCGCCAGCAGCCTTCGACTAGCGGGAGGCCCTTCCAACACCGGGGAGCTGTTTTTT. It is translated as CASSLRLAGGPSNTGELFF. The rearrangement uses TRBV5-1 and TRBJ2-2; 13 positions match TRBD2. With 4 bases clipped from V and 2 bases from J, the junction kept 11 bases outside the gene matches. Germline V gene data show CDR1 as SGHRS and CDR2 as YFSETQ. CDR3 size: 19 residues.

This clone appeared a few times. The CDR3 nucleotides are TGTGCCAGCAACAAAGGGGCTAGCGGCCCCTACGAGCAGTACTTC. As protein: CASNKGASGPYEQYF. This sequence joins TRBV5-5 and TRBJ2-7; 7 bases match TRBD2. The germline V gene encodes CDR1 SGHKS and CDR2 YYEKEE (reference sequence). The CDR3 is made up of 15 amino acids. Unmatched junction bases numbered 11, after V lost 6 bases and J lost 2 bases.

This clone was counted only a few times. The chain has TRBV5-6 and TRBJ2-5; D perhaps matches TRBD2 (6 bases). Germline assignment: CDR1 SGHDT and CDR2 YYEEEE. CDR3 size: 15 residues. The V end lost 4 bases, the J end lost 5 bases, and 18 bases lay between the germline ends. Here the CDR3 reads CASSLALLGSETQYF. As DNA, the CDR3 is TGTGCCAGCAGCCTCGCCCTTCTCGGGAGCGAGACCCAGTACTTC.

The CDR3: CASRTNKGRYEQYF. The CDR3 DNA reads as TGTGCCAGCAGAACAAACAAGGGGCGATACGAGCAGTACTTC. The chain employs TRBV6-1 and TRBJ2-5; a possible D gene is TRBD1 (5 bases). TRBJ2-7 explains the end of the DNA better; the J call may be wrong. The CDR3 contains 14 residues. Germline V gives CDR1 MNHNS, CDR2 SASEGT.

This clone was picked up a small number of times. The V gene is TRBV9, the J gene TRBJ2-2; TRBD2 is a possible D gene (6 bases). Trimming cost V 0 bases and J 5 bases, with 11 bases left between them. Looked up from germline, CDR1 is SGDLS and CDR2 is YYNGEE. The CDR3 runs 15 residues. This chain's CDR3 is CASSVAWAGTGELFF. In DNA form, the CDR3 reads TGTGCCAGCAGCGTAGCTTGGGCGGGAACCGGGGAGCTGTTTTTT.

V gene TRBV6-6 combines with J gene TRBJ1-1, with D tentatively TRBD1 (5 bases). Trimming shortened V by 7 bases and J by 8 bases, and 17 bases separated the two germline ends. CDR1 and CDR2 (germline): MNHNY, SVGAGI (reference sequence). CDR3 length: 13 residues. CDR3 residues: CASTNGRGKEAFF. The CDR3 bases are TGTGCCAGCACCAATGGACGGGGGAAAGAAGCTTTCTTT.

The chain couples TRBV5-1 to TRBJ2-2, with 10 bases that match TRBD2. Unmatched junction bases numbered 3, after V lost 0 bases and J lost 4 bases. The CDR3 extends over 16 amino acids. The germline V gene encodes CDR1 SGHRS and CDR2 YFSETQ. CDR3 in amino acids: CASSLELAGTTGELFF. CDR3 DNA: TGCGCCAGCAGCTTGGAACTAGCGGGGACCACCGGGGAGCTGTTTTTT.

The genes are TRBV19 and TRBJ1-2; TRBD1 might be the D (5 bases). The germline V gene has CDR1 LNHDA and CDR2 SQIVND (reference sequence). Trimming removed 3 bases at V and 5 bases at J, with 7 bases between. The CDR3 contains 12 residues. CDR3 region: CASSMTAYGYTF. CDR3 DNA sequence: TGTGCCAGTAGTATGACAGCTTATGGCTACACCTTC.

The chain joins TRBV2 to TRBJ2-5; D not resolved. Germline assignment: CDR1 SNHLY and CDR2 FYNNEI. The CDR3 length is 14 residues. V was shortened by 6 bases and J by 2 bases, with 13 bases between the two germline ends. CDR3 bases: TGTGCCAGCAGCGCTAGGCCGTCGCAAGAGACCCAGTACTTC. This translates into CASSARPSQETQYF. The full variable domain, with the rest looked up from reference TRBV2 and TRBJ2-5, is EPEVTQTPSHQVTQMGQEVILRCVPISNHLYFYWYRQILGQKVEFLVSFYNNEISEKSEIFDDQFSVERPDGSNFTLKIRSTKLEDSAMYFCASSARPSQETQYFGPGTRLLVL.

V gene TRBV2 combines with J gene TRBJ2-1; 7 bases agree with TRBD2. V trimming: 7 bases; J trimming: 4 bases; junction bases outside the gene matches: 7. This CDR3 comprises 14 residues. Germline V lookup: CDR1 SNHLY, CDR2 FYNNEI. The CDR3 loop is CASMEWGGYNEQFF. In DNA form, the CDR3 reads TGTGCCAGCATGGAGTGGGGGGGTTACAATGAGCAGTTCTTC.

This clone was seen only a few times. V usage is TRBV19 and J usage is TRBJ1-6; 7 nucleotides agree with TRBD1. Germline CDR1 reads LNHDA; CDR2 reads SQIVND (reference sequence). The CDR3 is 17 residues long. Trimming removed 7 bases from V and 8 bases from J; junction bases left unmatched: 17. DNA of the CDR3: TGTGCCAGTAAGAGCCATCCCCGACAGGGTCACGATTCACCCCTCCACTTT. Amino acids: CASKSHPRQGHDSPLHF. Drawing the rest from reference TRBV19 and TRBJ1-6, the complete variable domain is DGGITQSPKYLFRKEGQNVTLSCEQNLNHDAMYWYRQDPGQGLRLIYYSQIVNDFQKGDIAEGYSVSREKKESFPLTVTSAQKNPTAFYLCASKSHPRQGHDSPLHFGNGTRLTVT.

V usage is TRBV19 and J usage is TRBJ1-2, with 9 bases aligning to TRBD1. Germline trimming cut 5 bases from V and 4 bases from J; bases unmatched to any gene: 5. The CDR3 sequence is 14 residues long. Germline V gene lookup returns CDR1 LNHDA and CDR2 SQIVND (reference sequence). The CDR3 loop reads CASSPQGAAYGYTF. CDR3 coding DNA: TGTGCCAGTAGTCCACAGGGGGCTGCCTATGGCTACACCTTC.

J is TRBJ1-2 and V is TRBV25-1; tentatively, D is TRBD1 (6 bases). V gave up 3 bases and J gave up 4 bases, with 15 bases separating them. The CDR3 spans 15 residues. In germline, CDR1 is MGHDK, CDR2 SYGVNS. In DNA, the CDR3 is TGTGCCAGCAGTGAGCATGGGGGCGGCGGCTATGGCTACACCTTC. As protein: CASSEHGGGGYGYTF.

Here the CDR3 reads CASSLRGPMNSPLHF. The CDR3 coding sequence is TGTGCCAGTAGTTTGCGGGGGCCGATGAATTCACCCCTCCACTTT. The rearrangement links TRBV19 to TRBJ1-6; possibly TRBD1 for D (6 bases). Germline CDR1 LNHDA, CDR2 SQIVND (reference sequence). The V gene lost 5 bases and the J gene lost 7 bases, with 15 bases spanning the gap. The CDR3 totals 15 residues. The full variable domain, rest sourced from reference TRBV19 and TRBJ1-6, is DGGITQSPKYLFRKEGQNVTLSCEQNLNHDAMYWYRQDPGQGLRLIYYSQIVNDFQKGDIAEGYSVSREKKESFPLTVTSAQKNPTAFYLCASSLRGPMNSPLHFGNGTRLTVT.

This clone was detected a few times. The rearrangement joins TRBV11-3 to TRBJ2-1; 10 positions agree with TRBD2. CDR1 is SGHNT and CDR2 is YENEEA in the germline V gene. V lost 5 bases, J lost 0 bases, and 4 bases stayed unmatched. The CDR3 consists of 16 residues. Here the CDR3 DNA reads TGTGCCAGCAGCGCCTCTAGCGGGAGCTCCTACAATGAGCAGTTCTTC. Amino acids: CASSASSGSSYNEQFF.

This CDR3 reads CASSELGTGLDKTQYF. The CDR3 coding sequence is TGTGCCAGCAGTGAACTCGGGACAGGATTGGATAAGACCCAGTACTTC. The chain recombines TRBV2 with TRBJ2-5; 8 bases agree with TRBD1. The junction had 11 bases not matched to a gene; V was cut back by 2 bases and J by 6 bases. Germline CDR1 reads SNHLY; CDR2 reads FYNNEI. This CDR3 has 16 residues.

The chain joins TRBV19 to TRBJ2-3; D perhaps matches TRBD2 (6 bases). The V gene's germline CDR1 is LNHDA and CDR2 SQIVND (reference sequence). CDR3 length: 14 residues. V gave up 7 bases and J gave up 5 bases, with 16 bases separating them. The CDR3 loop is CASKTGSGRDTQYF. Written as DNA, the CDR3 is TGTGCCAGTAAGACCGGTAGCGGTCGAGATACGCAGTATTTT.

The chain couples TRBV29-1 to TRBJ1-2; 7 bases map to TRBD1. The J segment lost 6 bases and the V segment lost 4 bases, leaving 11 bases of the junction unmatched. CDR3 length: 14 amino acids. Looked up from germline, CDR1 is SQVTM and CDR2 is ANQGSEA. The CDR3 is CSVGGYGTANGYTF. The CDR3 region has the DNA TGCAGCGTTGGTGGATACGGGACAGCAAATGGCTACACCTTC.

This clone occurred a few times. CDR3 coding DNA: TGCGCCAGCAGCCGCCAAGGGGCACTAGAAAAACTGTTTTTT. This gives the protein CASSRQGALEKLFF. V usage is TRBV4-1 and J usage is TRBJ1-4, with D tentatively TRBD1 (5 bases). V was pared by 4 bases and J by 8 bases, with 14 bases between. Germline CDR1 and CDR2: MGHRA and YSYEKL. The CDR3 loop spans 14 amino acids.